This TCR beta chain was captured in a study of shared clonotypes between healthy human individuals. Whole-study context: Aged between 18 and 49, the donors were a couple of women and three men. CD4 naive and memory got three plates each, CD8 naive two, CD8 memory one. Study results and limitations: Several donors shared 5% to 5.5% of their naive CD4 clonotypes. Lower generation probabilities were found for non-shared clonotypes than for those shared by all four donors.

Here immunoSEQ multiplex PCR was the method, and the copy in TCRdb shows in-frame clones only, minus some. The sample has 150,000 to 200,000 clones, about 93% seen once. The CDR3 runs 17 residues. As for this clone: Its specificity is not known.

The chain recombines TRBV21-1 with TRBJ2-7; the D segment call TRBD1 is taken from the table without a DNA check. TRBV21-1 is tagged as a pseudogene. Sequencing used naive CD4+ T cells sorted from blood. Subset: CD45RA+ positively selected. The sequence was obtained from a woman under 40 in good health. The chain's CDR3 is CASSKGTGAMDSYEQYF. Written as DNA, the CDR3 is TGTGCCAGCAGCAAAGGGACAGGCGCTATGGACTCCTACGAGCAGTACTTC.